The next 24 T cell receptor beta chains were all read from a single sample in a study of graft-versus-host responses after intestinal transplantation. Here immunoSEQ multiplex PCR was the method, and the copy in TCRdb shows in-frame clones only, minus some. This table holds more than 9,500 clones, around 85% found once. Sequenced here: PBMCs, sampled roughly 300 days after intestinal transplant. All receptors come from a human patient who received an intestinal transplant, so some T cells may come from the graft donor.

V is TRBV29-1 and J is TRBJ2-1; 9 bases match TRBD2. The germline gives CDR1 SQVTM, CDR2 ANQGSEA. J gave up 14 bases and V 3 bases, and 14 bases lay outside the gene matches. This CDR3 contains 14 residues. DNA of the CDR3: TGCAGCGTTGATGGGGCAGAAAGCGGGAGGACGGAGTTCTTC. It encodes CSVDGAESGRTEFF.

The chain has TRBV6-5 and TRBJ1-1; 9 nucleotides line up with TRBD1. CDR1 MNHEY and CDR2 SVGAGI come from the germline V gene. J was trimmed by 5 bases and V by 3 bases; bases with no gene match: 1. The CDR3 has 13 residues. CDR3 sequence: CASSYDRGTEAFF. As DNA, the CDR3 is TGTGCCAGCAGTTATGACAGGGGGACTGAAGCTTTCTTT.

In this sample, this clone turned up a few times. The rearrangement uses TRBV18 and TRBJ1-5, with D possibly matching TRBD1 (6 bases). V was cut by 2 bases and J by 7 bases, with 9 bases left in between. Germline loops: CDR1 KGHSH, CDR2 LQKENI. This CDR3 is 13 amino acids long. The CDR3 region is CASSPYREQPQHF. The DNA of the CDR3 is TGTGCCAGCTCACCATACAGGGAACAGCCCCAGCATTTT.

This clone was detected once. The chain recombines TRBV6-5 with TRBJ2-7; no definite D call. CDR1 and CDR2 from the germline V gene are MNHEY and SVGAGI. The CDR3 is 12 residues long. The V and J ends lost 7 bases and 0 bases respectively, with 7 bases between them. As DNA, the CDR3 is TGTGCCAGCACAGGACCCTCCTACGAGCAGTACTTC. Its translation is CASTGPSYEQYF.

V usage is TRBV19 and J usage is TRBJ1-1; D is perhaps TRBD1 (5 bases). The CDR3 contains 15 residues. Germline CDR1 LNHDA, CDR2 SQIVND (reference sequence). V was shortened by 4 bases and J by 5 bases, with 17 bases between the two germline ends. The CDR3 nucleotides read TGTGCCAGTAGTAGAGCCGCAGGGAGAGGGACTGAAGCTTTCTTT. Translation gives CASSRAAGRGTEAFF.

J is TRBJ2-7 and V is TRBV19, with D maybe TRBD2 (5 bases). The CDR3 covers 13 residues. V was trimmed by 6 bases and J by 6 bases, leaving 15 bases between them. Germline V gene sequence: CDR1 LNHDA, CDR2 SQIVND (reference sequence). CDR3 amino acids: CASSGKWGLEQYF. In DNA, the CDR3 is TGTGCCAGTAGCGGGAAATGGGGTCTCGAGCAGTACTTC.

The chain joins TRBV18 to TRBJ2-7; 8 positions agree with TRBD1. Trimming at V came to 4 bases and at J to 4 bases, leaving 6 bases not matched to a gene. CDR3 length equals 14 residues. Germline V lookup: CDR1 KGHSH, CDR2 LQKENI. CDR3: CASSQAGQEYEQYF. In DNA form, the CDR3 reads TGTGCCAGCTCACAGGCGGGACAGGAATACGAGCAGTACTTC.

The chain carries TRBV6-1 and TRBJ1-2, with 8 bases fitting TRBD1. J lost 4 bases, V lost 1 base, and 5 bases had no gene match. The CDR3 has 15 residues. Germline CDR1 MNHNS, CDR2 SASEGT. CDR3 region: CASSEVGTGIYGYTF. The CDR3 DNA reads TGTGCCAGCAGTGAAGTCGGGACAGGCATCTATGGCTACACCTTC.

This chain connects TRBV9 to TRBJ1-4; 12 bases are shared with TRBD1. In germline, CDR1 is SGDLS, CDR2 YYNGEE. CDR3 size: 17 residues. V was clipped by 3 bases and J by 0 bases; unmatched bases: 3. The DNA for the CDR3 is TGTGCCAGCAGCGGAGGGACAGGGGGCGCAACTAATGAAAAACTGTTTTTT. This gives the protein CASSGGTGGATNEKLFF.

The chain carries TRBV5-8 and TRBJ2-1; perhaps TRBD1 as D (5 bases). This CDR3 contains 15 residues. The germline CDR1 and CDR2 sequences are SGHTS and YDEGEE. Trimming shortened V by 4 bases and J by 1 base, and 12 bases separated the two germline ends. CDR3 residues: CASSREQGSYNEQFF. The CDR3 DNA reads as TGTGCCAGCAGCCGTGAGCAGGGTTCCTACAATGAGCAGTTCTTC.

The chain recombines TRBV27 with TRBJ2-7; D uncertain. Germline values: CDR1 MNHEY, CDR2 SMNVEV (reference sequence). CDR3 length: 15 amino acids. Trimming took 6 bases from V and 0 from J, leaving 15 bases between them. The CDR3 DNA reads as TGTGCCAGCAGCTTCTCGACGCGTTACTCCTACGAGCAGTACTTC. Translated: CASSFSTRYSYEQYF.

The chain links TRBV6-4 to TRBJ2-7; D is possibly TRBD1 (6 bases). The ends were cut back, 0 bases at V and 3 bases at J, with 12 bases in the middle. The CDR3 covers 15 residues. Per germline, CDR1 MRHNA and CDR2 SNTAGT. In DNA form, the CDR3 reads TGTGCCAGCAGTGACTCGTTGGGACATAGCTACGAGCAGTACTTC. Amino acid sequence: CASSDSLGHSYEQYF.

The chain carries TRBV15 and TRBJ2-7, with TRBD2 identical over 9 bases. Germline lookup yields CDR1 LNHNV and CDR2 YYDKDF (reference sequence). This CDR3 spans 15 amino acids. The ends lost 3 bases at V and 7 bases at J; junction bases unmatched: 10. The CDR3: CATSSAASGVGEQYF. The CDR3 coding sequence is TGTGCCACCAGCAGCGCGGCTAGCGGGGTAGGGGAGCAGTACTTC.

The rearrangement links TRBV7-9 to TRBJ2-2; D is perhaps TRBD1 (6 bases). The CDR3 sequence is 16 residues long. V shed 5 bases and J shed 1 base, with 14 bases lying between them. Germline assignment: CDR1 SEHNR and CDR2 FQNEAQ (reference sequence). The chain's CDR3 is CASSDSGTLNTGELFF. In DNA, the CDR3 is TGTGCCAGCAGCGACTCCGGGACACTGAACACCGGGGAGCTGTTTTTT.

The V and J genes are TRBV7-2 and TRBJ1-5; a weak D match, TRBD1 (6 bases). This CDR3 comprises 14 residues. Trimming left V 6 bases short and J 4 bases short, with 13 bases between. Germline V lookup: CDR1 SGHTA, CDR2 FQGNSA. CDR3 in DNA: TGTGCCAGCAGTTGGGGGGGGCTGAATCAGCCCCAGCATTTT. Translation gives CASSWGGLNQPQHF.

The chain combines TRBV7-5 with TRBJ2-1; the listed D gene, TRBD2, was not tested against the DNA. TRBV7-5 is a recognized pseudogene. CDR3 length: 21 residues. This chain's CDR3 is CARSLSEARGLAGGEDNEQFF. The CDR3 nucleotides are TGTGCCAGAAGCTTATCGGAGGCCCGGGGACTAGCGGGAGGAGAGGACAATGAGCAGTTCTTC.

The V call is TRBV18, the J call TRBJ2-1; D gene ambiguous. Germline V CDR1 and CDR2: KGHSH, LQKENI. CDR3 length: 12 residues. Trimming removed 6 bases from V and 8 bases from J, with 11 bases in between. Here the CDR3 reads CASSPDADEQFF. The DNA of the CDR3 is TGTGCCAGCTCGCCGGACGCGGATGAGCAGTTCTTC. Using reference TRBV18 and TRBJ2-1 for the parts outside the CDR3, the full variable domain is NAGVMQNPRHLVRRRGQEARLRCSPMKGHSHVYWYRQLPEEGLKFMVYLQKENIIDESGMPKERFSAEFPKEGPSILRIQQVVRGDSAAYFCASSPDADEQFFGPGTRLTVL.

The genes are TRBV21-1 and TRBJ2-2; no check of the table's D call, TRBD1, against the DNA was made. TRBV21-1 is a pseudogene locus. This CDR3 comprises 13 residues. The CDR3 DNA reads TGTGCCAGCAGGACAGGGAACACCGGGGAGCTGTTTTTT. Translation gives CASRTGNTGELFF.

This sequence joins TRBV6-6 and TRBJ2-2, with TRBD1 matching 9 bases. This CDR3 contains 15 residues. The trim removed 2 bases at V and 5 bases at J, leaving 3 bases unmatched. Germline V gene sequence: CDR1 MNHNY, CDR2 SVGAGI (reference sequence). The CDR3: CASSYRQGGTGELFF. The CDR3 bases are TGTGCCAGCAGTTACAGACAGGGGGGAACCGGGGAGCTGTTTTTT.

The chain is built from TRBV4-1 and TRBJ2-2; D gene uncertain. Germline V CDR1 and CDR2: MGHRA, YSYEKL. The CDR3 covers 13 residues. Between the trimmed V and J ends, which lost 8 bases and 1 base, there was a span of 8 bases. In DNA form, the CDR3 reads TGCGCCAGCCGACGGCAGAACACCGGGGAGCTGTTTTTT. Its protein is CASRRQNTGELFF.

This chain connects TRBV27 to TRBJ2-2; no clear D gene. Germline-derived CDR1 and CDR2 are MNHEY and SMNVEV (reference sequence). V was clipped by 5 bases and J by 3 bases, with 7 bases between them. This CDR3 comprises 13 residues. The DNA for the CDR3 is TGTGCCAGCAGTCCAACTTACACCGGGGAGCTGTTTTTT. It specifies CASSPTYTGELFF.

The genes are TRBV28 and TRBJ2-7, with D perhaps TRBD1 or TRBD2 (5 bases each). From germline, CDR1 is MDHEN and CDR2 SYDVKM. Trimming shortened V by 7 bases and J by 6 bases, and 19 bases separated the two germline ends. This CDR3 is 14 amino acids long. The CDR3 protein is CASKRGTASLEQYF. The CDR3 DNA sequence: TGTGCCAGCAAGAGGGGAACCGCTTCCCTCGAGCAGTACTTC.

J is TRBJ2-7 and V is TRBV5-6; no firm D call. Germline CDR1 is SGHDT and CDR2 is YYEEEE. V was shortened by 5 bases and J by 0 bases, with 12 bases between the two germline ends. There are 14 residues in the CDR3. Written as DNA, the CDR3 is TGTGCCAGCAGTCAAAGCCTAATCTCCTACGAGCAGTACTTC. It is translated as CASSQSLISYEQYF.

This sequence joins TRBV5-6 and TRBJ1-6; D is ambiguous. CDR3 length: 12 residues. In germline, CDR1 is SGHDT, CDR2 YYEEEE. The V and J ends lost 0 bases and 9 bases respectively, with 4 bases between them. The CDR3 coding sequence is TGTGCCAGCAGCTTGGGGGCTTCACCCCTCCACTTT. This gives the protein CASSLGASPLHF.